The 18 T cell receptor beta chains given below trace back to one sample, sequenced in a study of T cell clonotyping in hematopoietic cell transplantation. Time point described: recipient sample about 28 days before transplant, after cytoreduction. Assay: immunoSEQ multiplex PCR; the TCRdb copy retains only in-frame clones and omits some. The sample has some 30,000 clones, around three quarters seen once. The sequences come from peripheral blood mononuclear cells, collected before stem cell transplant. The receptors stem from a woman in her 30s with chronic myeloid leukemia. Some clones in this sample may be carry-over from other donors' samples.

CDR3 DNA: TGTGCCAGCAGCCACACAGGGGTCTCGGATGGCTACACCTTC. Translation gives CASSHTGVSDGYTF. The chain recombines TRBV7-9 with TRBJ1-2; 7 nucleotides align to TRBD1. CDR1 is SEHNR, CDR2 FQNEAQ, per germline (reference sequence). J gave up 6 bases and V 5 bases, and 9 bases lay outside the gene matches. This CDR3 is built from 14 residues.

J is TRBJ2-5 and V is TRBV5-8, with 9 bases lining up with TRBD2. Trimming cost V 4 bases and J 4 bases; bases outside gene matches: 11. The CDR3 has 16 amino acids. The germline CDR1 and CDR2 sequences are SGHTS and YDEGEE. CDR3 DNA sequence: TGTGCCAGCAGCCCCTTTGGCGGGGGGGCGCGAGAGACCCAGTACTTC. This codes for CASSPFGGGARETQYF. Full variable domain (outside the CDR3, taken from reference TRBV5-8 and TRBJ2-5): EAGVTQSPTHLIKTRGQQATLRCSPISGHTSVYWYQQALGLGLQFLLWYDEGEERNRGNFPPRFSGRQFPNYSSELNVNALELEDSALYLCASSPFGGGARETQYFGPGTRLLVL.

This clone was observed a few times. This same CDR3 is encoded by further DNA sequences in the sample. V usage is TRBV7-2 and J usage is TRBJ2-5, with D tentatively TRBD1 or TRBD2 (6 bases each). The CDR3 contains 14 residues. V dropped 0 bases and J dropped 4 bases, with 9 bases sitting between them. CDR1 and CDR2 (germline): SGHTA, FQGNSA. CDR3 bases: TGTGCCAGCAGCTTAGCAGGGGGGCGAGAGACCCAGTACTTC. Translated: CASSLAGGRETQYF.

The CDR3 region has the DNA TGTGCCAGCAGAAAAACAGGGGGCGCTGATAATGAGCAGTTCTTC. Translation: CASRKTGGADNEQFF. The chain employs TRBV2 and TRBJ2-1; 9 bases are a match to TRBD1. This CDR3 region has 15 residues. Trimming cost V 6 bases and J 7 bases; bases outside gene matches: 10. Germline V lookup: CDR1 SNHLY, CDR2 FYNNEI.

The genes are TRBV4-1 and TRBJ1-1; 11 positions match TRBD1. Germline V CDR1 and CDR2: MGHRA, YSYEKL. The CDR3 sequence is 13 residues long. Trimming removed 4 bases from V and 7 bases from J; junction bases left unmatched: 2. The CDR3 DNA reads as TGCGCCAGCAGCCGGGGACAGGGGGATGAAGCTTTCTTT. Its translation is CASSRGQGDEAFF.

This chain uses TRBV5-1 with TRBJ1-1, with TRBD1 as a possible D gene (6 bases). V was pared by 0 bases and J by 0 bases, with 12 bases between. The germline V gene has CDR1 SGHRS and CDR2 YFSETQ. The CDR3 consists of 16 residues. The DNA of the CDR3 is TGCGCCAGCAGCTTGGCCGGACAGCGTATGAACACTGAAGCTTTCTTT. Protein: CASSLAGQRMNTEAFF. Drawing the rest from reference TRBV5-1 and TRBJ1-1, the complete variable domain is KAGVTQTPRYLIKTRGQQVTLSCSPISGHRSVSWYQQTPGQGLQFLFEYFSETQRNKGNFPGRFSGRQFSNSRSEMNVSTLELGDSALYLCASSLAGQRMNTEAFFGQGTRLTVV.

The chain is built from TRBV5-1 and TRBJ1-2; 7 positions match TRBD1. Germline V gene sequence: CDR1 SGHRS, CDR2 YFSETQ. V lost 6 bases and J lost 4; bases outside the gene matches: 6. The CDR3 runs to 13 residues. CDR3 bases: TGCGCCAGCACACAGGGGCCCACCTATGGCTACACCTTC. Protein sequence: CASTQGPTYGYTF.

The sample holds a few counts of this clone. V usage is TRBV6-1 and J usage is TRBJ1-5; D unresolved. This CDR3 is 14 amino acids long. Trimming removed 10 bases from V and 3 bases from J, with 16 bases in between. Germline V gene sequence: CDR1 MNHNS, CDR2 SASEGT. The DNA for the CDR3 is TGTGCCATCGCGAAGGTAGCTAACAATCAGCCCCAGCATTTT. This sequence encodes CAIAKVANNQPQHF.

The V and J genes are TRBV29-1 and TRBJ2-1; 10 bases map to TRBD2. CDR1 is SQVTM and CDR2 is ANQGSEA in the germline V gene. The length of the CDR3 is 12 residues. Trimming cost V 5 bases and J 9 bases; bases outside gene matches: 4. The CDR3 bases are TGCAGCGTTATAGCGGGGGGAGGTGAGCAGTTCTTC. Its protein product is CSVIAGGGEQFF.

This sequence joins TRBV2 and TRBJ1-5; the D is unclear. CDR1 is SNHLY, CDR2 FYNNEI, per germline. The V end was cut by 1 base, the J end by 5 bases, with 9 bases between. CDR3 length equals 14 residues. The CDR3 sequence is CASSEGIYHQPQHF. For the CDR3, the DNA is TGTGCCAGCAGTGAAGGGATTTACCATCAGCCCCAGCATTTT. The full variable domain, with the rest looked up from reference TRBV2 and TRBJ1-5, is EPEVTQTPSHQVTQMGQEVILRCVPISNHLYFYWYRQILGQKVEFLVSFYNNEISEKSEIFDDQFSVERPDGSNFTLKIRSTKLEDSAMYFCASSEGIYHQPQHFGDGTRLSIL.

The gene calls are TRBV30 and TRBJ1-4; TRBD1 aligns across 11 bases. Germline values: CDR1 GTSNPN, CDR2 SVGIG (reference sequence). Unmatched junction bases numbered 5, after V lost 0 bases and J lost 8 bases. CDR3 length: 15 residues. For the CDR3, the DNA is TGTGCCTGGAGTGTATTCGGGACAGGGGGGGAAAAACTGTTTTTT. Protein product: CAWSVFGTGGEKLFF. The variable domain in full, completed from reference TRBV30 and TRBJ1-4, reads SQTIHQWPATLVQPVGSPLSLECTVEGTSNPNLYWYRQAAGRGLQLLFYSVGIGQISSEVPQNLSASRPQDRQFILSSKKLLLSDSGFYLCAWSVFGTGGEKLFFGSGTQLSVL.

The CDR3 bases are TGTGCCAGCAGCTCGGCCGCGGTAGCGGGGAGCAATGAGCAGTTCTTC. Its protein is CASSSAAVAGSNEQFF. This chain joins TRBV5-6 and TRBJ2-1; TRBD2 aligns across 8 bases. This CDR3 contains 16 residues. Germline V gives CDR1 SGHDT, CDR2 YYEEEE. Trimming removed 3 bases from V and 6 bases from J; junction bases left unmatched: 11.

V and J are TRBV19 and TRBJ2-1; tentatively, D is TRBD1 (8 bases). CDR3 length equals 16 residues. CDR1 and CDR2 from the germline V gene are LNHDA and SQIVND (reference sequence). Trimming took 7 bases from V and 6 from J, leaving 22 bases between them. This chain's CDR3 is CASTSSGGQAVNEQFF. The CDR3 DNA follows: TGTGCCAGTACCTCCTCGGGGGGACAGGCGGTCAATGAGCAGTTCTTC.

The V gene is TRBV5-5, the J gene TRBJ1-1, with a possible D match to TRBD1 (5 bases). CDR1 SGHKS and CDR2 YYEKEE come from the germline V gene (reference sequence). The V end lost 5 bases, the J end lost 7 bases, and 18 bases lay between the germline ends. This CDR3 comprises 14 residues. CDR3 amino acids: CASSRPLIQDEAFF. As DNA, the CDR3 is TGTGCCAGCAGTCGCCCTCTGATACAGGATGAAGCTTTCTTT.

The chain carries TRBV6-5 and TRBJ1-2; 8 nucleotides match TRBD1. CDR3 length: 15 amino acids. V lost 4 bases, J lost 5 bases, and 9 bases stayed unmatched. The V gene's germline CDR1 is MNHEY and CDR2 SVGAGI. CDR3 loop: CASSSVGTGVYGYTF. The CDR3 DNA sequence: TGTGCCAGCAGTTCGGTCGGGACAGGTGTTTATGGCTACACCTTC.

The V and J genes are TRBV27 and TRBJ1-5; unclear D gene. V was trimmed by 6 bases and J by 1 base, leaving 13 bases between them. Germline V lookup: CDR1 MNHEY, CDR2 SMNVEV (reference sequence). This CDR3 contains 15 residues. This CDR3 reads CASRAGLISNQPQHF. Written as DNA, the CDR3 is TGTGCCAGCAGGGCAGGCCTTATAAGCAATCAGCCCCAGCATTTT.

This clone showed up just once. The rearrangement joins TRBV7-2 to TRBJ2-7; possible D gene TRBD2, 6 bases. Germline CDR1 SGHTA, CDR2 FQGNSA. The CDR3 covers 15 residues. V shed 2 bases and J shed 3 bases, with 14 bases lying between them. DNA for the CDR3: TGTGCCAGCAGCTTACGACAGACGGGGGACTACGAGCAGTACTTC. Protein product: CASSLRQTGDYEQYF.

This chain connects TRBV9 to TRBJ2-5; TRBD2 might be the D (6 bases). This CDR3 contains 15 residues. Germline V gene lookup returns CDR1 SGDLS and CDR2 YYNGEE. Between the trimmed V and J ends, which lost 4 bases and 1 base, there was a span of 14 bases. The CDR3 DNA is TGTGCCAGCAGCCCGGCCGGGGGAGGCCAAGAGACCCAGTACTTC. Translation gives CASSPAGGGQETQYF.